This TCR beta chain stems from a study of blood T cell repertoires in COVID-19. Looking at the study overall: Nucleic acid was either cDNA or gDNA, and it came from T cells, B-cell-depleted T cells, or PBMCs.

As processed by the authors: Reference gene primer amplification in the assay estimated nucleated cell counts. The table came from immunoSEQ multiplex PCR; TCRdb's copy has only in-frame clones and leaves some out. V and J calls and clone size are given by that table; D and trimming were obtained from the DNA. This table has 90,000 to 110,000 clones, roughly 85% appearing once. Germline V gives CDR1 SGHDT, CDR2 YYEEEE. V was clipped by 0 bases and J by 6 bases, with 10 bases between them. This CDR3 is built from 13 residues. This chain joins TRBV5-6 and TRBJ2-7; D is perhaps TRBD2 (5 bases). The specimen was peripheral blood. The source is a man aged 50 to 59 with acute or convalescent COVID-19. DNA of the CDR3: TGTGCCAGCAGCTTGGCCACTAGTGGCGAGCAGTACTTC. It codes for CASSLATSGEQYF.